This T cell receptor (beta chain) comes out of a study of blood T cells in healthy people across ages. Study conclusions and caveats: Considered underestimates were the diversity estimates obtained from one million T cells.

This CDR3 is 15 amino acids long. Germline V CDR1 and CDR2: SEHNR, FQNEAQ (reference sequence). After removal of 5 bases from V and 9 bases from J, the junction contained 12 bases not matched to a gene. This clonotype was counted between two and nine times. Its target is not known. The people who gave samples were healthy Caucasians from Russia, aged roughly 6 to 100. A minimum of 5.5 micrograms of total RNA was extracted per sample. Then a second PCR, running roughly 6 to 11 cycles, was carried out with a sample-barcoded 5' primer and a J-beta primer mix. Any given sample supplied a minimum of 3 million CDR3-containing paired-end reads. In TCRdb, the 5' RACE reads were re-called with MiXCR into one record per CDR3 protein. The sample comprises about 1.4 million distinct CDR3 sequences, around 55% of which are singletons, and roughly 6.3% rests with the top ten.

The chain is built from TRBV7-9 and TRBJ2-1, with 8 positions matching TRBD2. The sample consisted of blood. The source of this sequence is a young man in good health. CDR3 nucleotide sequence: TGTGCCAGCAGCGTCAGCCCTAGCGGGTTGGTTGAGCAGTTCTTC. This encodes CASSVSPSGLVEQFF.